Shown below are 22 T cell receptor beta chains from a single sample sequenced in a study of human T cells and chemical hapten exposure. Time point given: pre-sensitization, week 0. Treatment reported: therapeutic diphenylcyclopropenone sensitization with weekly scalp DPC. TCRdb fed the RACE reads into MiXCR, producing one record per CDR3 protein. The sample lists under 45,000 distinct CDR3 sequences, under 12% seen once, with about 5.9% in the top ten. This sample comprised whole blood, obtained in connection with sensitization to the hapten diphenylcyclopropenone (DPC). The receptors were sampled from a man aged 25 to 45 with alopecia areata. Some clones in this sample may be carry-over from other donors' samples.

This clonotype turned up a few times. The chain is built from TRBV11-1 and TRBJ2-4; 7 bases are shared with TRBD1. The CDR3 loop spans 16 amino acids. The V segment lost 5 bases and the J segment 0 bases; nucleotides outside the gene matches: 7. CDR1 is SGHAT and CDR2 is FQDESV in the germline V gene (reference sequence). The CDR3 spells CASSHRQGEAKNIQYF. The CDR3 nucleotides read TGTGCCAGCAGCCATCGACAGGGCGAAGCCAAAAACATTCAGTACTTC.

V is TRBV6-6 and J is TRBJ2-3; TRBD2 agrees at 12 bases. The germline gives CDR1 MNHNY, CDR2 SVGAGI (reference sequence). Trimming removed 10 bases from V and 2 bases from J; junction bases left unmatched: 19. This CDR3 is 19 amino acids long. This CDR3 reads CANRLGLAGLSGATDTQYF. For the CDR3, the DNA is TGTGCCAACAGACTCGGACTAGCGGGGCTCTCCGGGGCCACAGATACGCAGTATTTT.

This clonotype was recorded a few times. The chain is built from TRBV12-5 and TRBJ2-7; perhaps TRBD1 as D (6 bases). Germline V gives CDR1 LGHNT, CDR2 FRNRAP. This CDR3 has 15 residues. V lost 2 bases to trimming and J lost 0 bases, with 11 bases between them. CDR3 DNA: TGTGCTAGTGGTTTGAACAGGGCCCACTCCTACGAGCAGTACGTC. It encodes CASGLNRAHSYEQYV.

This clonotype came up many times. The CDR3 reads CASSLQGVNEQYF. For the CDR3, the DNA is TGCGCCAGCAGCTTGCAGGGGGTCAACGAGCAGTACTTC. The rearrangement uses TRBV5-1 and TRBJ2-7; TRBD1 matches at 7 bases. CDR3 length: 13 amino acids. The V and J ends lost 1 base and 5 bases, in that order; junction bases with no gene match: 3. Germline V CDR1 and CDR2: SGHRS, YFSETQ.

The chain has TRBV21-1 and TRBJ2-7; the table's D call, TRBD2, was not checked against the DNA. TRBV21-1 is tagged as a pseudogene. The length of the CDR3 is 16 residues. The CDR3: CASSKGVSGPGYEQYV. Written as DNA, the CDR3 is TGTGCCAGCAGCAAAGGCGTAAGCGGACCAGGCTACGAGCAGTACGTC.

Ten or more counts support this clonotype. This sequence joins TRBV7-6 and TRBJ2-5; 11 nucleotides line up with TRBD1. Germline V gene sequence: CDR1 SGHVS, CDR2 FNYEAQ. The junction had 3 bases not matched to a gene; V was cut back by 1 base and J by 5 bases. This CDR3 is built from 15 residues. DNA of the CDR3: TGTGCCAGCAGCTTAGGGACAGGGGGCCGGGAGACCCAGTACTTC. Protein product: CASSLGTGGRETQYF.

In its sample, this clonotype ranks as medium-sized (0.01 to 0.1%). The chain is built from TRBV5-6 and TRBJ1-2, with D uncertain. The V end was cut by 4 bases, the J end by 3 bases, with 13 bases between. The germline V gene encodes CDR1 SGHDT and CDR2 YYEEEE. The CDR3 is 14 amino acids. The CDR3 sequence is CASSPIFGDYGYTF. In DNA form, the CDR3 reads TGTGCCAGCAGCCCAATTTTTGGGGACTATGGCTACACCTTC.

Concerning this clonotype itself: Since a much larger clone is just one base distant, this may be a read error. In nucleotides, the CDR3 is TGTGCCTGCAGCTTATCACCCAGGGCGGACGGATACGAGCAGTACTTC. It codes for CACSLSPRADGYEQYF. The rearrangement uses TRBV11-2 and TRBJ2-7, with D perhaps matching TRBD1 (5 bases). The CDR3 runs to 16 residues. The germline gives CDR1 SGHAT, CDR2 FQNNGV.

The chain uses TRBV12-3 or TRBV12-4 and TRBJ2-5; D is perhaps TRBD1 or TRBD2 (6 bases each). This CDR3 comprises 14 residues. Trimming stripped 3 bases from V and 4 bases from J, with 12 bases between. CDR3 region: CASSFRGGIETQYF. The CDR3 nucleotides read TGTGCCAGCAGTTTCAGGGGCGGGATAGAGACCCAGTACTTC.

This clonotype was seen repeatedly, ten times or more. The chain has TRBV12-3 or TRBV12-4 and TRBJ2-5, with TRBD2 matching over 8 bases. V shed 2 bases, J shed 4 bases, and the junction held 3 bases outside the gene matches. CDR3 length equals 14 residues. CDR3 in amino acids: CASSLSGRGETQYF. As DNA, the CDR3 is TGTGCCAGCAGTTTAAGCGGGAGAGGAGAGACCCAGTACTTC.

Worth noting for this clonotype: A clone one base away is much larger, so this may be a read error. The rearrangement joins TRBV3-1 to TRBJ1-2; TRBD1 agrees at 7 bases. The CDR3 spans 15 residues. Germline V gene sequence: CDR1 LGHDT, CDR2 YNNKEL (reference sequence). CDR3 residues: CASSQVSGGNHGYTF. In DNA form, the CDR3 reads TGTGCCAGCAGCCAAGTGTCAGGGGGTAACCATGGCTACACCTTC.

This clonotype was seen repeatedly, ten times or more. The genes are TRBV19 and TRBJ2-3; possibly TRBD1 or TRBD2 for D (6 bases each). The CDR3 runs 15 residues. Germline loops: CDR1 LNHDA, CDR2 SQIVND (reference sequence). V lost 6 bases and J lost 1, with 14 bases in between. CDR3 amino acids: CASSTGAARTDTQYF. CDR3 sequence (DNA): TGTGCCAGTAGCACGGGGGCAGCACGCACAGATACGCAGTATTTT.

This sequence joins TRBV7-8 and TRBJ2-1; 10 positions match TRBD2. CDR3 length: 17 residues. Germline CDR1 and CDR2: SGHVS and FQNEAQ. The V segment lost 5 bases and the J segment 2 bases; nucleotides outside the gene matches: 9. The DNA of the CDR3 is TGTGCCAGCAGCCAAACTAGCGGGATGACGCCCTACAATGAGCAGTTCTTC. Translating it yields CASSQTSGMTPYNEQFF.

The chain couples TRBV9 to TRBJ2-2; 8 positions match TRBD1. The J segment lost 6 bases and the V segment lost 4 bases, leaving 11 bases of the junction unmatched. The CDR3 spans 16 residues. CDR1 and CDR2 (germline): SGDLS, YYNGEE. CDR3 coding DNA: TGTGCCAGCAGCCCCCGGACAGGGCAAGTGGCCGGGGAGCTGTTTTTT. Protein product: CASSPRTGQVAGELFF.

This clonotype was picked up a small number of times. The rearrangement joins TRBV4-2 to TRBJ1-1; maybe TRBD1 (5 bases). Germline V gives CDR1 LGHNA, CDR2 YNFKEQ. This CDR3 region has 13 residues. V lost 0 bases and J 3 bases, leaving 5 bases between the germline ends. CDR3 region: CASSQDRDTEAFF. In nucleotides, the CDR3 is TGTGCCAGCAGCCAAGACAGGGACACTGAAGCTTTCTTT.

The genes are TRBV30 and TRBJ2-4; 7 bases match TRBD1. The trim removed 0 bases at V and 7 bases at J, leaving 3 bases unmatched. The CDR3 runs 13 residues. Germline V lookup: CDR1 GTSNPN, CDR2 SVGIG (reference sequence). The CDR3 nucleotides are TGTGCCTGGAGTGTACAGGGGACGAACATTCAGTACTTC. This codes for CAWSVQGTNIQYF.

The rearrangement uses TRBV5-1 and TRBJ1-6; tentative D call: TRBD1 (5 bases). The germline V gene encodes CDR1 SGHRS and CDR2 YFSETQ. The V and J ends lost 4 bases and 6 bases respectively, with 11 bases between them. The CDR3 has 14 amino acids. CDR3 bases: TGCGCCAGCAGCCTCGACAGCGTTAATTCACCCCTCCACTTT. It translates to CASSLDSVNSPLHF.

This clonotype showed up many times. V gene TRBV19 combines with J gene TRBJ1-1; TRBD1 is a possible D gene (6 bases). Trimming took off 5 bases at V and 7 bases at J, with 11 bases between the two ends. Germline CDR1 is LNHDA and CDR2 is SQIVND (reference sequence). The CDR3 has 12 amino acids. DNA for the CDR3: TGTGCCAGTAGTTCCCCAGGGGATGAAGCTTTCTTT. It encodes CASSSPGDEAFF.

This clonotype has a count of ten or more. The chain carries TRBV2 and TRBJ1-2, with D possibly being TRBD1 (5 bases). This CDR3 contains 14 residues. The germline CDR1 and CDR2 sequences are SNHLY and FYNNEI. The V end lost 6 bases, the J end lost 4 bases, and 15 bases lay between the germline ends. Here the CDR3 DNA reads TGTGCCAGCAGCGATGGGGGGGATGTCTATGGCTACACCTTC. Translation: CASSDGGDVYGYTF.

This clonotype has ten or more counts. This chain connects TRBV6-1 to TRBJ2-2, with 7 bases identical to TRBD1. This CDR3 spans 15 amino acids. Germline V gene data show CDR1 as MNHNS and CDR2 as SASEGT. The V and J ends lost 6 bases and 6 bases, in that order; junction bases with no gene match: 10. CDR3 nucleotide sequence: TGTGCCAGCAGAAAGGGACAGTCCTTTCCCGGGGAGCTGTTTTTT. It translates to CASRKGQSFPGELFF.

V is TRBV11-3 and J is TRBJ2-5; a weak D match, TRBD1 (6 bases). This CDR3 contains 14 residues. The V gene lost 3 bases and the J gene lost 2 bases, with 10 bases spanning the gap. Germline-derived CDR1 and CDR2 are SGHNT and YENEEA. CDR3 region: CASSFLQGQETQYF. Written as DNA, the CDR3 is TGTGCCAGCAGCTTCCTACAGGGTCAAGAGACCCAGTACTTC.

In its sample, this clonotype was seen many times. The CDR3: CSASHGEGGELFF. For the CDR3, the DNA is TGCAGTGCTAGTCACGGGGAAGGCGGGGAGCTGTTTTTT. The V gene is TRBV20-1, the J gene TRBJ2-2, with a tentative D call TRBD2 (5 bases). Looked up from germline, CDR1 is DFQATT and CDR2 is SNEGSKA (reference sequence). V was cut by 3 bases and J by 7 bases, with 12 bases left in between. The CDR3 consists of 13 residues.